These 12 T cell receptor beta chains came from one sample sequenced in a study of monozygotic twins with cystic fibrosis. Clones were sequenced by immunoSEQ multiplex PCR, and TCRdb holds only the in-frame ones, with some missing. The data hold 20,000 to 30,000 clones, with 96% observed a single time. The sample consisted of blood. The receptors originated from a girl between 2 and 10 years old with cystic fibrosis.

The chain has TRBV5-1 and TRBJ2-1; TRBD2 agrees at 11 bases. The CDR3 loop spans 15 amino acids. After removal of 0 bases from V and 6 bases from J, the junction contained 2 bases not matched to a gene. Germline loops: CDR1 SGHRS, CDR2 YFSETQ. The CDR3, as DNA: TGCGCCAGCAGCTTGGTAGCGGGAGGGTCCAATGAGCAGTTCTTC. It codes for CASSLVAGGSNEQFF.

The CDR3 is CASSLTRTGGYEQYF. CDR3 sequence (DNA): TGTGCCAGCAGTCTGACCAGGACAGGGGGTTACGAGCAGTACTTC. The chain recombines TRBV27 with TRBJ2-7; 10 positions match TRBD1. Looked up from germline, CDR1 is MNHEY and CDR2 is SMNVEV (reference sequence). The CDR3 is 15 amino acids. V trimming: 5 bases; J trimming: 4 bases; junction bases outside the gene matches: 8.

The J gene is TRBJ2-7, the V gene TRBV5-1; 10 positions match TRBD2. J was trimmed by 2 bases and V by 2 bases; bases with no gene match: 7. Germline V CDR1 and CDR2: SGHRS, YFSETQ. The CDR3 extends over 16 amino acids. In nucleotides, the CDR3 is TGCGCCAGCAGCTTTAGTAGGACTAGCGGAACCTACGAGCAGTACTTC. It specifies CASSFSRTSGTYEQYF.

V gene TRBV9 combines with J gene TRBJ1-1; 7 bases map to TRBD1. J lost 11 bases, V lost 3 bases, and 7 bases had no gene match. Germline CDR1 and CDR2: SGDLS and YYNGEE. The CDR3 spans 12 residues. CDR3 nucleotide sequence: TGTGCCAGCAGCGATTACAGGGGTGGGGCTTTCTTT. Its protein is CASSDYRGGAFF.

This chain uses TRBV5-1 with TRBJ1-4, with D perhaps matching TRBD1 (6 bases). The CDR3 length is 13 residues. Trimming took off 4 bases at V and 8 bases at J, with 12 bases between the two ends. The germline V gene encodes CDR1 SGHRS and CDR2 YFSETQ. This CDR3 is CASSGTTGEKLFF. DNA of the CDR3: TGCGCCAGCAGCGGAACGACAGGCGAAAAACTGTTTTTT.

V and J are TRBV6-1 and TRBJ2-7; D gene unclear. Germline V CDR1 and CDR2: MNHNS, SASEGT. The CDR3 extends over 13 amino acids. Trimming pared 2 bases from V and 4 bases from J, leaving 9 bases between. CDR3 residues: CASSELIAYEQYF. The CDR3 coding sequence is TGTGCCAGCAGTGAACTGATCGCGTACGAGCAGTACTTC.

In regard to this clone: The junction differs from germline at one of its ends, possibly a read error. This sequence joins TRBV7-7 and TRBJ2-2; 9 positions match TRBD2. Germline CDR1 SSHAT, CDR2 FNYEAQ (reference sequence). The CDR3 consists of 15 residues. The CDR3 DNA sequence: TGTGCTAGCAGCCCGACTAGCGGAAACACCGGGGAGCTGTTTTTT. Protein sequence: CASSPTSGNTGELFF.

The rearrangement joins TRBV7-2 to TRBJ2-1; 12 nucleotides agree with TRBD2. The CDR3 consists of 15 residues. Trimming cost V 3 bases and J 9 bases; bases outside gene matches: 6. Germline V gene lookup returns CDR1 SGHTA and CDR2 FQGNSA. CDR3 region: CASSLASGRAGEQFF. CDR3 nucleotide sequence: TGTGCCAGCAGCTTGGCTAGCGGGAGGGCCGGTGAGCAGTTCTTC.

The chain recombines TRBV7-2 with TRBJ2-7; tentatively, D is TRBD2 (5 bases). From germline, CDR1 is SGHTA and CDR2 FQGNSA. The CDR3 totals 15 residues. The germline V and J ends were trimmed by 1 base and 2 bases, with 12 bases remaining between them. CDR3 coding DNA: TGTGCCAGCAGCTTAGAGGGCGGGTCTACCTACGAGCAGTACTTC. Translation gives CASSLEGGSTYEQYF.

V is TRBV7-2 and J is TRBJ2-3; D is ambiguous. V lost 6 bases and J 5 bases, leaving 18 bases between the germline ends. This CDR3 is built from 15 residues. Looked up from germline, CDR1 is SGHTA and CDR2 is FQGNSA. The CDR3 DNA is TGTGCCAGCAGACCCTTGCTAGAGCACAGAGATACGCAGTATTTT. Translated, it gives CASRPLLEHRDTQYF.

This clone has only one observation. V and J are TRBV18 and TRBJ2-1; no firm D call. V was shortened by 3 bases and J by 7 bases, with 16 bases between the two germline ends. Per the germline V gene, CDR1 is KGHSH and CDR2 is LQKENI. The CDR3 runs to 15 residues. In nucleotides, the CDR3 is TGTGCCAGCTCACCGTGGACGTCTTTACGAAATGAGCAGTTCTTC. Protein: CASSPWTSLRNEQFF.

The rearrangement uses TRBV4-3 and TRBJ2-2; TRBD2 matches 13 bases. Germline CDR1 is LGHNA and CDR2 is YSLEER. The CDR3 consists of 17 residues. Trimming took 3 bases from V and 1 from J; bases not matched to a gene: 2. This CDR3 is CASSQTSGRLNTGELFF. The CDR3 DNA sequence: TGCGCCAGCAGCCAGACTAGCGGGAGGTTGAACACCGGGGAGCTGTTTTTT.